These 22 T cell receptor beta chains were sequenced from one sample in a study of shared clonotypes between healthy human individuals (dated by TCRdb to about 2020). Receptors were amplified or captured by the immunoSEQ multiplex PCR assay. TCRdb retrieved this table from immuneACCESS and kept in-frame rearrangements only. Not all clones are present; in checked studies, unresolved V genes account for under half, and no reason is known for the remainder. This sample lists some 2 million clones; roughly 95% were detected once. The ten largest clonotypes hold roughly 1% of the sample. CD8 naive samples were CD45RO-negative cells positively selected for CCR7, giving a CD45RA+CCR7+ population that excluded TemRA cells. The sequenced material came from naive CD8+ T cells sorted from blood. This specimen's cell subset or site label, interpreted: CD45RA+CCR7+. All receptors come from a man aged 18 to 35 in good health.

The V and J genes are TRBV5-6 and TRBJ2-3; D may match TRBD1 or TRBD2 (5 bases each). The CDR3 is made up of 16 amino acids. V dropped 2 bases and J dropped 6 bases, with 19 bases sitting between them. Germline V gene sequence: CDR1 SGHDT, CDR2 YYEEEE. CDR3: CASSFYEGPGADTQYF. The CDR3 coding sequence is TGTGCCAGCAGCTTTTATGAGGGACCCGGCGCGGATACGCAGTATTTT.

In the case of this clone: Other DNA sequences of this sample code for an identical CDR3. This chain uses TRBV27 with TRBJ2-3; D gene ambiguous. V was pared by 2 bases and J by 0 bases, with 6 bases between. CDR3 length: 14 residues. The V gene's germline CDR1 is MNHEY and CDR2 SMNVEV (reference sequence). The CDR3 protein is CASSLLQSTDTQYF. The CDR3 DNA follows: TGTGCCAGCAGTTTACTCCAAAGCACAGATACGCAGTATTTT.

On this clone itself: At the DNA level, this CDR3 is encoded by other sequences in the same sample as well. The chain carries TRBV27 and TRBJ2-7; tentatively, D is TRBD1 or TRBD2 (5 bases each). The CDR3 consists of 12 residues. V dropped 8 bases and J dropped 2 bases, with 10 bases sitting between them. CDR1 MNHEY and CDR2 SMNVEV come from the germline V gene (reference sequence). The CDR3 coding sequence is TGTGCCAGCCGGGACGGCGCCTACGAGCAGTACTTC. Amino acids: CASRDGAYEQYF.

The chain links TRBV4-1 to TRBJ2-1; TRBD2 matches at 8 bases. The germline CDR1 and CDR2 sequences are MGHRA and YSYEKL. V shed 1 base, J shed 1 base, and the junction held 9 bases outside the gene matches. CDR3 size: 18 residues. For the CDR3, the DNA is TGCGCCAGCAGCCAAGGAACTAGCGGCTTGGAGTCCTACAATGAGCAGTTCTTC. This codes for CASSQGTSGLESYNEQFF.

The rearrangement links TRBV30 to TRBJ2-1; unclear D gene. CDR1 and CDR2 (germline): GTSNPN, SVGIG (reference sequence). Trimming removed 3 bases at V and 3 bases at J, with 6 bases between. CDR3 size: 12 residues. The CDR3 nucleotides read TGTGCCTGGAGCATCCTCTACAATGAGCAGTTCTTC. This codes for CAWSILYNEQFF.

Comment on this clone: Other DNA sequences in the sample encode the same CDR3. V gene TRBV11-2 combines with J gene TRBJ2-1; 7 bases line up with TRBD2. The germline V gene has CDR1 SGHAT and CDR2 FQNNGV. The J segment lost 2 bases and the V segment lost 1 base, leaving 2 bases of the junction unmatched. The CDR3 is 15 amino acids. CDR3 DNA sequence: TGTGCCAGCAGCTTAGGAGCGGGGCCCTACAATGAGCAGTTCTTC. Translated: CASSLGAGPYNEQFF.

Here the CDR3 reads CASSEEGELFF. The CDR3 coding sequence is TGTGCCAGCAGTGAGGAAGGGGAGCTGTTTTTT. This chain links TRBV2 with TRBJ2-2; D unclear. Trimming cost V 3 bases and J 8 bases, with 4 bases left between them. This CDR3 spans 11 amino acids. Germline assignment: CDR1 SNHLY and CDR2 FYNNEI.

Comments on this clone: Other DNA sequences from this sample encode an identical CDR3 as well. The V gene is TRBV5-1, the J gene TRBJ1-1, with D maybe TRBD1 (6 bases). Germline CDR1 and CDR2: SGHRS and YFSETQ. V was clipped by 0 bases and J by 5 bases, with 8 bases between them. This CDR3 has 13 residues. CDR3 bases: TGCGCCAGCAGCTTGGGGACAGCTACTGAAGCTTTCTTT. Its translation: CASSLGTATEAFF.

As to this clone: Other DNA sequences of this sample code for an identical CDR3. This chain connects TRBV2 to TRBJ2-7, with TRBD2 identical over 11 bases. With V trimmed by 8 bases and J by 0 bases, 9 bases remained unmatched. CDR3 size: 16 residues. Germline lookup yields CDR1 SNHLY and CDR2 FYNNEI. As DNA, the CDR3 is TGTGCCAGCTTAGCGGGAGGGCCTAAATTCTCCTACGAGCAGTACTTC. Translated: CASLAGGPKFSYEQYF.

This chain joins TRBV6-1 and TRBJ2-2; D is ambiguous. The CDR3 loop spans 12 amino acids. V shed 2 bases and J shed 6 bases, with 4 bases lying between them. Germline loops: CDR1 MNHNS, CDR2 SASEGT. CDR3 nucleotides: TGTGCCAGCAGTGAACTCCCCGGGGAGCTGTTTTTT. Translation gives CASSELPGELFF.

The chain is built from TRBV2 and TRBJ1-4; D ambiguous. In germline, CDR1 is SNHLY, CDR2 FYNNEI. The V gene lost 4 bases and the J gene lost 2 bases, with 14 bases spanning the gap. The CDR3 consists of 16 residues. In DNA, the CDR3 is TGTGCCAGCAGTGGGGTCGTGGGGATGACTAATGAAAAACTGTTTTTT. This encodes CASSGVVGMTNEKLFF.

The CDR3 region is CASSYLQKTEAFF. The CDR3 DNA reads TGTGCCAGCAGTTACCTACAAAAGACTGAAGCTTTCTTT. J is TRBJ1-1 and V is TRBV6-5; D uncertain. The CDR3 spans 13 residues. The V and J ends lost 2 bases and 5 bases respectively, with 9 bases between them. Germline V CDR1 and CDR2: MNHEY, SVGAGI.

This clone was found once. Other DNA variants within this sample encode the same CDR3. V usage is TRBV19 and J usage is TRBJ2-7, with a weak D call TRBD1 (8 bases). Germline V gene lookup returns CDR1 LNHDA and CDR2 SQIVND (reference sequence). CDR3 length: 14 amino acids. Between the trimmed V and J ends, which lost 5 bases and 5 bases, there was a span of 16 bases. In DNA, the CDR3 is TGTGCCAGTAGTCCGCGGACAGGGAGGGACGAGCAGTACTTC. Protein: CASSPRTGRDEQYF.

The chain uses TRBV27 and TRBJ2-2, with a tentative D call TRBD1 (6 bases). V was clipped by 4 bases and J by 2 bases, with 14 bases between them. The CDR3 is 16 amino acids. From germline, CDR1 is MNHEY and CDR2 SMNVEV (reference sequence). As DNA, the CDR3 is TGTGCCAGCAGTTATTCCGCAGGGGACAACACCGGGGAGCTGTTTTTT. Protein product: CASSYSAGDNTGELFF.

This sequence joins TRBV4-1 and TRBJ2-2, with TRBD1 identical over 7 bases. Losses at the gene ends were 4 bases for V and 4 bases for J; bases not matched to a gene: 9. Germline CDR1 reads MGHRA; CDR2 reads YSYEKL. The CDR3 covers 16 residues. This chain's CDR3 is CASSPTGAYSTGELFF. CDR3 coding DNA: TGCGCCAGCAGCCCTACAGGGGCTTACAGCACCGGGGAGCTGTTTTTT.

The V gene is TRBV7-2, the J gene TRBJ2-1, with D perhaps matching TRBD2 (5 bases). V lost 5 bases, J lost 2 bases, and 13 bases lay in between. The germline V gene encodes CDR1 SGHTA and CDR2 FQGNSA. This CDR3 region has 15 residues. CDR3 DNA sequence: TGTGCCAGCAGCCCTGGGAGCTACACCTACAATGAGCAGTTCTTC. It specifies CASSPGSYTYNEQFF.

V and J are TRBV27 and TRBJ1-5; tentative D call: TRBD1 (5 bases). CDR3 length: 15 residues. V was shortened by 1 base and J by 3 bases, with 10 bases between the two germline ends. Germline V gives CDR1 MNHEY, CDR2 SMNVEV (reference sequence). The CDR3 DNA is TGTGCCAGCAGTTTATACCTGGGGGACAATCAGCCCCAGCATTTT. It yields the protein CASSLYLGDNQPQHF.

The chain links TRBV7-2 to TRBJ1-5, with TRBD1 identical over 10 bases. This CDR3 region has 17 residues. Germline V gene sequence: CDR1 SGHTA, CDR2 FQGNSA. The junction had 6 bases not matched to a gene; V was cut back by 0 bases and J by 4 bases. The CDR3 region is CASSLAYRGQGNQPQHF. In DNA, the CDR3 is TGTGCCAGCAGCTTAGCTTACAGGGGACAGGGGAATCAGCCCCAGCATTTT.

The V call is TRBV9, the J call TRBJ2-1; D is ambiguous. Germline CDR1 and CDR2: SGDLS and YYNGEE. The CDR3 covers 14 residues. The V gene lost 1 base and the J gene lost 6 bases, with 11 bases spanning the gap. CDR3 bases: TGTGCCAGCAGCGTACGGGCTAACTCCAATGAGCAGTTCTTC. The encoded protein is CASSVRANSNEQFF.

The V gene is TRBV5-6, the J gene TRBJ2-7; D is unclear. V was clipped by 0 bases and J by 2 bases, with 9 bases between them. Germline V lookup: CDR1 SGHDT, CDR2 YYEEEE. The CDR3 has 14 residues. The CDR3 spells CASSLGAVPYEQYF. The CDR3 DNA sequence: TGTGCCAGCAGCTTGGGGGCAGTCCCCTACGAGCAGTACTTC.

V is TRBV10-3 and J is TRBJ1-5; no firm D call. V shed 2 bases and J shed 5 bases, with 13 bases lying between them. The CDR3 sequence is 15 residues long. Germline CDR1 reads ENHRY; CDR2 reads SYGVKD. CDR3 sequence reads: CAISEIGLSDQPQHF. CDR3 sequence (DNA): TGTGCCATCAGTGAGATCGGGTTATCCGATCAGCCCCAGCATTTT.

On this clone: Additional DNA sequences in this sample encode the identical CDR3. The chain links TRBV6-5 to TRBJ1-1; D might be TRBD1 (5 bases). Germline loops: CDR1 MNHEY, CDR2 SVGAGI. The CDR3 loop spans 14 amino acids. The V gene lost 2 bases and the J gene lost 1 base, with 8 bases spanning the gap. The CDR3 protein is CASSYEGWNTEAFF. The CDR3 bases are TGTGCCAGCAGTTACGAGGGGTGGAACACTGAAGCTTTCTTT.